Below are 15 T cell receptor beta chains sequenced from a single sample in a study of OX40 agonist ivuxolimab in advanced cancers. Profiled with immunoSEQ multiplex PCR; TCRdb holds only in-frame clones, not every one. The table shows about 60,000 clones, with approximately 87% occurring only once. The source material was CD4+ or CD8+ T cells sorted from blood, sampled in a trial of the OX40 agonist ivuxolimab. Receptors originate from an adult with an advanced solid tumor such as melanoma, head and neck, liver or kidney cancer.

CDR3 nucleotide sequence: TGTGCCAGCAGTGACCAGCGGAGCACAGATACGCAGTATTTT. This gives the protein CASSDQRSTDTQYF. The V call is TRBV25-1, the J call TRBJ2-3, with TRBD2 as a possible D gene (5 bases). This CDR3 comprises 14 residues. Germline V gene lookup returns CDR1 MGHDK and CDR2 SYGVNS. Trimming pared 3 bases from V and 0 bases from J, leaving 7 bases between.

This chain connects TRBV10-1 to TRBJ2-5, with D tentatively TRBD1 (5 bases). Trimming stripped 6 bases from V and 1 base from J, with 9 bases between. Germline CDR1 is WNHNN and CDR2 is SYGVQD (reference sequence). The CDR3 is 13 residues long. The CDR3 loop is CASSSQGQETQYF. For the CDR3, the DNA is TGCGCCAGCAGCTCTCAGGGCCAAGAGACCCAGTACTTC.

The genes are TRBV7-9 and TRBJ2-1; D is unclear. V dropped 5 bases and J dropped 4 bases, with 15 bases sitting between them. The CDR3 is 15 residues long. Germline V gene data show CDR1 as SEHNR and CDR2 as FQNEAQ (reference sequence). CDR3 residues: CASSPSGSRYNEQFF. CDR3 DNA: TGTGCCAGCAGCCCGAGTGGGTCTAGATACAATGAGCAGTTCTTC.

The CDR3: CSVIGTSGMDTQYF. The DNA of the CDR3 is TGCAGCGTCATAGGGACTAGCGGGATGGATACGCAGTATTTT. The chain joins TRBV29-1 to TRBJ2-3; 13 bases are a match to TRBD2. J lost 6 bases, V lost 6 bases, and 6 bases had no gene match. The CDR3 consists of 14 residues. Germline V gene sequence: CDR1 SQVTM, CDR2 ANQGSEA.

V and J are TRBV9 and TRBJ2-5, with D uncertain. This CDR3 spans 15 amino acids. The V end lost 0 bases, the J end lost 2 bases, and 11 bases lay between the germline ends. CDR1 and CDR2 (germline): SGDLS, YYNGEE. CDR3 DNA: TGTGCCAGCAGCGTAGATTCTTGGCGGCAAGAGACCCAGTACTTC. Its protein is CASSVDSWRQETQYF.

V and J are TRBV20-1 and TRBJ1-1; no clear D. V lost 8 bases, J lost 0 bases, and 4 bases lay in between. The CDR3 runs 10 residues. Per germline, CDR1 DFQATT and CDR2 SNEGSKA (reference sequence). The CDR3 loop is CSQVNTEAFF. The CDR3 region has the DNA TGCAGTCAGGTGAACACTGAAGCTTTCTTT.

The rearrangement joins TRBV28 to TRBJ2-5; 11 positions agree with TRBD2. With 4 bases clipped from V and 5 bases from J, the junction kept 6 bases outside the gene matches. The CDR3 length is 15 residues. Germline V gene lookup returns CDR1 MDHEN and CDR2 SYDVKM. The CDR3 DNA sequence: TGTGCCAGCAGTTCTCTAGCGGGAGGTAGGGAGACCCAGTACTTC. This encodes CASSSLAGGRETQYF. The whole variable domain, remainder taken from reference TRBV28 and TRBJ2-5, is DVKVTQSSRYLVKRTGEKVFLECVQDMDHENMFWYRQDPGLGLRLIYFSYDVKMKEKGDIPEGYSVSREKKERFSLILESASTNQTSMYLCASSSLAGGRETQYFGPGTRLLVL.

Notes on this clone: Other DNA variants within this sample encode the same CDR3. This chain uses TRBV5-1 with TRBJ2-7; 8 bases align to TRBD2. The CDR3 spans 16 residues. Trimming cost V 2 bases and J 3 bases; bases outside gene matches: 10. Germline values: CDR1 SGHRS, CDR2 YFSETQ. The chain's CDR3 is CASSFSGRGGIYEQYF. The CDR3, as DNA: TGCGCCAGCAGCTTTTCTGGTCGGGGGGGGATCTACGAGCAGTACTTC.

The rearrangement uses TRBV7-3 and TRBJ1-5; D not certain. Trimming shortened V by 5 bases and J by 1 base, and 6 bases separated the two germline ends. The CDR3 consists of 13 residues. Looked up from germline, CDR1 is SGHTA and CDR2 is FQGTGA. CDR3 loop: CASSMGSNQPQHF. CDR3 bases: TGTGCCAGCAGCATGGGGAGCAATCAGCCCCAGCATTTT.

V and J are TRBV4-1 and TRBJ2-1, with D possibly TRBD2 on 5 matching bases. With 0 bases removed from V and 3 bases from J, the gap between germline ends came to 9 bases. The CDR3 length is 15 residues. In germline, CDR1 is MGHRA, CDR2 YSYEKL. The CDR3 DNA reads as TGCGCCAGCAGCCAAGACTACGGGAACTACAATGAGCAGTTCTTC. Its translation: CASSQDYGNYNEQFF.

The CDR3 DNA reads as TGTGCCAGCAGCCCCGGGACTAGCGGGAGTTACGAGCAGTACTTC. Translated: CASSPGTSGSYEQYF. This chain connects TRBV4-2 to TRBJ2-7, with 14 bases matching TRBD2. This CDR3 is built from 15 residues. V trimming: 4 bases; J trimming: 4 bases; junction bases outside the gene matches: 3. CDR1 and CDR2 (germline): LGHNA, YNFKEQ.

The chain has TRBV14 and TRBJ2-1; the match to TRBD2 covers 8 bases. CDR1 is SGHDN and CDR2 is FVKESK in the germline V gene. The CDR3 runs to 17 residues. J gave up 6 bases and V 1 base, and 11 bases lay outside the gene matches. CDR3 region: CASSQAFGGGPSNEQFF. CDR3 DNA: TGTGCCAGCAGCCAAGCTTTCGGGGGGGGGCCATCCAATGAGCAGTTCTTC.

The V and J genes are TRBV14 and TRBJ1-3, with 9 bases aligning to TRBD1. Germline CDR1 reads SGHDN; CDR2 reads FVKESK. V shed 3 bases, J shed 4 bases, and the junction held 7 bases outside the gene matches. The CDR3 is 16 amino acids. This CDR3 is CASSHLGQGAGNTIYF. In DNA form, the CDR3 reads TGTGCCAGCAGCCACCTGGGACAGGGCGCGGGAAACACCATATATTTT. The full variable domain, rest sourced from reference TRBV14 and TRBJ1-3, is EAGVTQFPSHSVIEKGQTVTLRCDPISGHDNLYWYRRVMGKEIKFLLHFVKESKQDESGMPNNRFLAERTGGTYSTLKVQPAELEDSGVYFCASSHLGQGAGNTIYFGEGSWLTVV.

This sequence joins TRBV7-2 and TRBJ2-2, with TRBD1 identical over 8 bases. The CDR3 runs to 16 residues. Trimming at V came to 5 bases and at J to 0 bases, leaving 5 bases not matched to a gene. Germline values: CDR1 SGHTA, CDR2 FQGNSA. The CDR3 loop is CASSRDRPPNTGELFF. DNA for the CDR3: TGTGCCAGCAGCCGGGACAGGCCTCCGAACACCGGGGAGCTGTTTTTT.

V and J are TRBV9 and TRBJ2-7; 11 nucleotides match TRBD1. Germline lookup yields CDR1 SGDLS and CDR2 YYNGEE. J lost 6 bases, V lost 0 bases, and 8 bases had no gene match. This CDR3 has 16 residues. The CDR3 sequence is CASSVAGGTGGGEQYF. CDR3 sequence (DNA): TGTGCCAGCAGCGTAGCGGGGGGGACAGGGGGAGGCGAGCAGTACTTC.